This T cell receptor beta chain was sequenced in a study of T cell responses to AZD1222 COVID-19 vaccine. This table comes from immunoSEQ multiplex PCR, and its TCRdb copy is limited to in-frame clones, with some not included. This table has roughly 100,000 clones, 70% to 90% appearing once. The length of the CDR3 is 14 residues. Germline V gene lookup returns CDR1 MNHNY and CDR2 SVGAGI (reference sequence). The V segment lost 10 bases and the J segment 5 bases; nucleotides outside the gene matches: 10. This clonotype was obtained from an adult in good health. The starting material was peripheral blood, obtained on day 0 of AZD1222 vaccination. The chain combines TRBV6-6 with TRBJ1-1, with 10 bases identical to TRBD1. CDR3 nucleotides: TGTGCCACCGCCTTCGACAGGGGGCGAACTGAAGCTTTCTTT. This translates into CATAFDRGRTEAFF.